The clone carrying this TCR beta chain has only a few counts. As yet, its antigen is unknown. The data belong to a study of memory CD4+ T cells and cytomegalovirus serostatus. Whole-study context: This sample comes from healthy Belgian adults, about nine CMV seropositive, around 26 seronegative.

Whole-study results and caveats: Each of 67 CMV-associated TCRbeta sequences occurred in one to five individuals.

CDR3 length: 16 amino acids. After removal of 3 bases from V and 7 bases from J, the junction contained 9 bases not matched to a gene. Germline V CDR1 and CDR2: MNHEY, SVGAGI. Single viable CD3+CD4+CD8-CD45RO+ cells were sorted as the memory CD4+ T cells. Serum IgG to CMV pp150, pp28, p38 and p52 defined serostatus. CD4+ T cells were isolated by positive magnetic selection. The data were produced by immunoSEQ multiplex PCR, yet TCRdb's version contains in-frame clones alone and is incomplete. The sample lists around 44,000 clones, more than 60% seen once, with about 0.6% in the top ten. Material: memory CD4+ T cells from blood. The source of this sequence is an adult in good health and CMV-seronegative. The chain uses TRBV6-5 and TRBJ2-5, with 12 bases lining up with TRBD1. The CDR3 loop reads CASSYLGQGARGTQYF. In nucleotides, the CDR3 is TGTGCCAGCAGTTATCTGGGACAGGGGGCTCGCGGGACCCAGTACTTC.